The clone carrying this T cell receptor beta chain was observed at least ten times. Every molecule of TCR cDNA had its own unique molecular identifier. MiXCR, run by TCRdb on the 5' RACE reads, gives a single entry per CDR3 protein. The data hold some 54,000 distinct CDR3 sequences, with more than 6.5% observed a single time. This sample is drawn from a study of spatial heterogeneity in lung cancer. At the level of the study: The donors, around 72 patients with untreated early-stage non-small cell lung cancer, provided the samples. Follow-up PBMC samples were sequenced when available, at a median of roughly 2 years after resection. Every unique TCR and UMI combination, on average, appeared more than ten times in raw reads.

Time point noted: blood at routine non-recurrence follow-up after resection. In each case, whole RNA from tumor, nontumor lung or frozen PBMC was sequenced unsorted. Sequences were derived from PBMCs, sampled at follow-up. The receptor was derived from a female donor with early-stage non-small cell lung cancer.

The CDR3 reads CASSGWTGRQETQYF. The CDR3 DNA reads as TGTGCCAGTAGTGGGTGGACAGGGCGGCAAGAGACCCAGTACTTC. This chain uses TRBV19 with TRBJ2-5, with 8 positions matching TRBD1. J was trimmed by 2 bases and V by 5 bases; bases with no gene match: 7. CDR1 and CDR2 (germline): LNHDA, SQIVND (reference sequence). The length of the CDR3 is 15 residues. The whole variable domain, filled in from reference TRBV19 and TRBJ2-5, reads DGGITQSPKYLFRKEGQNVTLSCEQNLNHDAMYWYRQDPGQGLRLIYYSQIVNDFQKGDIAEGYSVSREKKESFPLTVTSAQKNPTAFYLCASSGWTGRQETQYFGPGTRLLVL.